One and the same sample provided the 31 T cell receptor beta chains below, sequenced in a study of blood T cell repertoires in COVID-19 (dated by TCRdb to about 2020). The library was prepared using the immunoSEQ multiplex PCR assay. As stored in TCRdb, this immuneACCESS dataset retains in-frame rearrangements with V and J assigned. A fraction of the clones does not appear; measured against another copy, unresolved V genes explain less than half of the discrepancy, and the remainder lacks a known reason. For this sample the table gives some 130,000 clones, of which 70% to 90% were detected only once. The top ten hold over 9% of the sample. Sequences were obtained from peripheral blood. These receptors were collected from a man aged 50 to 59 with acute or convalescent COVID-19.

The rearrangement uses TRBV28 and TRBJ2-2; the match to TRBD1 covers 7 bases. This CDR3 spans 14 amino acids. The germline V gene encodes CDR1 MDHEN and CDR2 SYDVKM. With V trimmed by 5 bases and J by 5 bases, 5 bases remained unmatched. The CDR3 spells CASSPVDRTGELFF. In DNA, the CDR3 is TGTGCCAGCAGTCCTGTGGACAGGACCGGGGAGCTGTTTTTT. The whole variable domain, filled in from reference TRBV28 and TRBJ2-2, reads DVKVTQSSRYLVKRTGEKVFLECVQDMDHENMFWYRQDPGLGLRLIYFSYDVKMKEKGDIPEGYSVSREKKERFSLILESASTNQTSMYLCASSPVDRTGELFFGEGSRLTVL.

J is TRBJ1-5 and V is TRBV28; D might be TRBD1 (5 bases). CDR1 and CDR2 (germline): MDHEN, SYDVKM. The CDR3 loop spans 14 amino acids. Between the trimmed V and J ends, which lost 10 bases and 0 bases, there was a span of 13 bases. The CDR3 nucleotides are TGTGCCATACAGGACCGGTCTAGCAATCAGCCCCAGCATTTT. This codes for CAIQDRSSNQPQHF.

The chain links TRBV9 to TRBJ2-2; TRBD1 might be the D (5 bases). CDR3 length equals 15 residues. The ends were cut back, 7 bases at V and 4 bases at J, with 17 bases in the middle. CDR1 SGDLS and CDR2 YYNGEE come from the germline V gene. The CDR3 region is CASARQTLGTGELFF. The CDR3 nucleotides are TGTGCCAGCGCTCGACAGACCCTTGGCACCGGGGAGCTGTTTTTT.

The chain couples TRBV6-5 to TRBJ1-2, with 7 bases matching TRBD1. V was clipped by 4 bases and J by 8 bases; unmatched bases: 4. CDR1 MNHEY and CDR2 SVGAGI come from the germline V gene. The CDR3 spans 12 residues. The DNA of the CDR3 is TGTGCCAGCAGTTGGGGACAGAGGGGCTACACCTTC. It is translated as CASSWGQRGYTF.

This clone was found a few times. The rearrangement joins TRBV11-2 to TRBJ2-3; TRBD1 agrees at 8 bases. V lost 1 base to trimming and J lost 2 bases; unmatched junction nucleotides: 11. Germline V gene data show CDR1 as SGHAT and CDR2 as FQNNGV. The CDR3 sequence is 18 residues long. The CDR3 DNA reads as TGTGCCAGCAGCTTAGGGACAGGGACCTCTACTTCCACAGATACGCAGTATTTT. This sequence encodes CASSLGTGTSTSTDTQYF.

The rearrangement joins TRBV28 to TRBJ1-1, with D uncertain. CDR1 is MDHEN, CDR2 SYDVKM, per germline. There are 11 residues in the CDR3. Trimming shortened V by 4 bases and J by 2 bases, and 2 bases separated the two germline ends. In nucleotides, the CDR3 is TGTGCCAGCAGTTCTAACACTGAAGCTTTCTTT. It yields the protein CASSSNTEAFF. The full variable domain, its missing parts supplied by reference TRBV28 and TRBJ1-1, is DVKVTQSSRYLVKRTGEKVFLECVQDMDHENMFWYRQDPGLGLRLIYFSYDVKMKEKGDIPEGYSVSREKKERFSLILESASTNQTSMYLCASSSNTEAFFGQGTRLTVV.

The chain couples TRBV7-9 to TRBJ2-7; perhaps TRBD2 as D (6 bases). The germline V gene has CDR1 SEHNR and CDR2 FQNEAQ (reference sequence). CDR3 length: 15 residues. Between the trimmed V and J ends, which lost 4 bases and 4 bases, there was a span of 17 bases. CDR3 nucleotides: TGTGCCAGCAGCTCATCGGGACTGCTATATTACGAGCAGTACTTC. Protein sequence: CASSSSGLLYYEQYF.

The genes are TRBV11-2 and TRBJ2-2; 7 bases fit TRBD2. CDR3 size: 15 residues. Trimming took 5 bases from V and 4 from J; bases not matched to a gene: 7. Germline-derived CDR1 and CDR2 are SGHAT and FQNNGV. The CDR3 nucleotides read TGTGCCAGCAGCCACGCGACTAGCTCCACCGGGGAGCTGTTTTTT. Encoded protein: CASSHATSSTGELFF.

This chain uses TRBV5-1 with TRBJ2-3, with 11 bases matching TRBD2. The CDR3 has 14 residues. The V and J ends lost 7 bases and 4 bases, in that order; junction bases with no gene match: 5. The germline CDR1 and CDR2 sequences are SGHRS and YFSETQ. The CDR3 nucleotides read TGCGCCAGCTCTAGTAGCGGGGGGGCAGATACGCAGTATTTT. This translates into CASSSSGGADTQYF.

V gene TRBV5-6 combines with J gene TRBJ1-1, with 10 positions matching TRBD1. The CDR3 length is 14 residues. The germline V gene encodes CDR1 SGHDT and CDR2 YYEEEE. J lost 2 bases, V lost 4 bases, and 2 bases had no gene match. The CDR3 is CASSGDRGNTEAFF. Written as DNA, the CDR3 is TGTGCCAGCAGCGGGGACAGGGGAAACACTGAAGCTTTCTTT.

This clone has only a few counts. V and J are TRBV9 and TRBJ2-1, with 12 bases aligning to TRBD2. CDR1 SGDLS and CDR2 YYNGEE come from the germline V gene. CDR3 length: 16 residues. Trimming at V came to 4 bases and at J to 4 bases, leaving 6 bases not matched to a gene. CDR3 protein: CASSPSGTSGYNEQFF. CDR3 DNA sequence: TGTGCCAGCAGCCCTTCCGGGACTAGCGGGTACAATGAGCAGTTCTTC.

This rearrangement joins TRBV11-2 to TRBJ1-2, with 7 bases identical to TRBD1. V shed 4 bases and J 0 bases; nucleotides not matched to a gene: 5. There are 15 residues in the CDR3. Germline values: CDR1 SGHAT, CDR2 FQNNGV. CDR3 nucleotide sequence: TGTGCCAGCAGCTCCCGACAGGGCGCTAACTATGGCTACACCTTC. Translation: CASSSRQGANYGYTF.

This clone has only a few counts. The rearrangement joins TRBV6-5 to TRBJ1-2, with D unclear. Per the germline V gene, CDR1 is MNHEY and CDR2 is SVGAGI. The CDR3 contains 14 residues. The V end lost 6 bases, the J end lost 8 bases, and 19 bases lay between the germline ends. CDR3 DNA sequence: TGTGCCAGCAGGTCCGGGAACCTCCACCGCGGCTACACCTTC. Residues: CASRSGNLHRGYTF.

The V and J genes are TRBV6-5 and TRBJ2-6; D gene uncertain. The V end was cut by 7 bases, the J end by 0 bases, with 7 bases between. This CDR3 comprises 14 residues. Germline CDR1 and CDR2: MNHEY and SVGAGI. The CDR3 loop reads CASTAASGANVLTF. The DNA of the CDR3 is TGTGCCAGCACCGCGGCCTCTGGGGCCAACGTCCTGACTTTC.

On this clone: Within the sample, other DNA sequences also encode this same CDR3. The chain carries TRBV7-2 and TRBJ2-1; TRBD2 matches at 10 bases. The CDR3 has 14 amino acids. From germline, CDR1 is SGHTA and CDR2 FQGNSA. V lost 6 bases, J lost 4 bases, and 3 bases stayed unmatched. The CDR3 coding sequence is TGTGCCAGCAGTCTAGCGGGGGCTTACAATGAGCAGTTCTTC. This codes for CASSLAGAYNEQFF.

This chain joins TRBV27 and TRBJ1-5; no reliable D call. The CDR3 spans 16 residues. V was pared by 2 bases and J by 6 bases, with 17 bases between. Germline values: CDR1 MNHEY, CDR2 SMNVEV (reference sequence). The CDR3 here is CASSLRGPPSGQPQHF. The CDR3, as DNA: TGTGCCAGCAGTTTACGAGGTCCCCCCTCGGGTCAGCCCCAGCATTTT.

The rearrangement uses TRBV3-1 (or the pseudogene TRBV3-2) and TRBJ2-7; tentative D call: TRBD1 (5 bases). This CDR3 comprises 14 residues. CDR1 and CDR2 from the germline V gene are LGHDT and YNNKEL (reference sequence). Trimming took off 7 bases at V and 2 bases at J, with 15 bases between the two ends. The CDR3 sequence is CASTRTPGTYEQYF. The CDR3 nucleotides read TGTGCCAGCACCCGAACCCCAGGGACCTACGAGCAGTACTTC.

V gene TRBV7-2 combines with J gene TRBJ1-3; no reliable D call. Trimming shortened V by 3 bases and J by 0 bases, and 6 bases separated the two germline ends. The length of the CDR3 is 14 residues. Germline V lookup: CDR1 SGHTA, CDR2 FQGNSA. The CDR3 DNA reads TGTGCCAGCAGCTTGGCCCTCTCTGGAAACACCATATATTTT. Its protein product is CASSLALSGNTIYF.

V usage is TRBV5-1 and J usage is TRBJ2-1; D is possibly TRBD1 (6 bases). Deletions cut 6 bases from V and 10 bases from J, with 23 bases between. The CDR3 consists of 15 residues. Germline lookup yields CDR1 SGHRS and CDR2 YFSETQ. In nucleotides, the CDR3 is TGCGCCAGCAACCCGGACAGCGCCGAAACCAGGGAGCAGTTCTTC. Amino acids: CASNPDSAETREQFF.

The chain couples TRBV5-5 to TRBJ1-2, with a possible D match to TRBD1 (6 bases). The V gene lost 5 bases and the J gene lost 4 bases, with 15 bases spanning the gap. The CDR3 is 14 amino acids. Per the germline V gene, CDR1 is SGHKS and CDR2 is YYEKEE (reference sequence). This CDR3 is CASSLLTGPYGYTF. In DNA, the CDR3 is TGTGCCAGCAGTCTTCTGACAGGCCCCTATGGCTACACCTTC.

This clone was seen a few times. The V and J genes are TRBV6-5 and TRBJ1-1, with 10 nucleotides matching TRBD1. V shed 2 bases, J shed 3 bases, and the junction held 3 bases outside the gene matches. The CDR3 contains 15 residues. CDR1 is MNHEY and CDR2 is SVGAGI in the germline V gene. The CDR3 region is CASSYLGTGDTEAFF. The CDR3 coding sequence is TGTGCCAGCAGTTACCTGGGGACAGGGGACACTGAAGCTTTCTTT.

CDR3 bases: TGTGCCAGTAGTATTCCAGGGGGCGGTAGCAACTATGGCTACACCTTC. Translating it yields CASSIPGGGSNYGYTF. The chain employs TRBV19 and TRBJ1-2, with TRBD1 identical over 8 bases. Germline V CDR1 and CDR2: LNHDA, SQIVND (reference sequence). J lost 2 bases, V lost 3 bases, and 8 bases had no gene match. The CDR3 is made up of 16 amino acids.

V and J are TRBV5-1 and TRBJ2-3, with D perhaps matching TRBD2 (5 bases). Trimming took 3 bases from V and 2 from J, leaving 13 bases between them. CDR1 is SGHRS, CDR2 YFSETQ, per germline. This CDR3 is built from 15 residues. The CDR3 region is CASSSRERATDTQYF. The CDR3 nucleotides read TGCGCCAGCAGCTCAAGGGAGAGAGCCACAGATACGCAGTATTTT.

The chain recombines TRBV6-5 with TRBJ2-5; D is perhaps TRBD1 (5 bases). Germline V gene data show CDR1 as MNHEY and CDR2 as SVGAGI. This CDR3 has 13 amino acids. The V end lost 9 bases, the J end lost 4 bases, and 15 bases lay between the germline ends. CDR3 in amino acids: CASVGSQGETQYF. The CDR3 DNA sequence: TGTGCCAGTGTTGGGTCCCAGGGAGAGACCCAGTACTTC.

The chain carries TRBV6-5 and TRBJ1-2; 7 bases align to TRBD1. V trimming: 5 bases; J trimming: 3 bases; junction bases outside the gene matches: 6. The V gene's germline CDR1 is MNHEY and CDR2 SVGAGI. This CDR3 region has 14 residues. The DNA of the CDR3 is TGTGCCAGCAGTACGTCAGGGGGTCACTATGGCTACACCTTC. Its protein is CASSTSGGHYGYTF.

The rearrangement uses TRBV2 and TRBJ1-5; 11 nucleotides agree with TRBD1. Germline CDR1 SNHLY, CDR2 FYNNEI. The CDR3 sequence is 16 residues long. Trimming cost V 8 bases and J 7 bases; bases outside gene matches: 13. The chain's CDR3 is CASAGTGGVGGQPQHF. For the CDR3, the DNA is TGTGCCAGCGCCGGGACAGGGGGAGTGGGTGGACAGCCCCAGCATTTT.

DNA of the CDR3: TGCGCCAGCAGCCAAGATCCAGGGGAGAGGGTTGGGCAGTACTTC. Protein sequence: CASSQDPGERVGQYF. The genes are TRBV4-1 and TRBJ2-7; possible D gene TRBD1, 6 bases. Between the trimmed V and J ends, which lost 0 bases and 9 bases, there was a span of 18 bases. The CDR3 extends over 15 amino acids. CDR1 and CDR2 (germline): MGHRA, YSYEKL.

This chain connects TRBV5-1 to TRBJ1-2; 10 nucleotides agree with TRBD1. The V gene end was trimmed by 5 bases and the J gene end by 4 bases; junction bases not matched to a gene: 11. Germline lookup yields CDR1 SGHRS and CDR2 YFSETQ. This CDR3 has 16 amino acids. The CDR3 sequence: CASSPGQGPWSYGYTF. CDR3 DNA: TGCGCCAGCAGTCCGGGACAGGGGCCGTGGAGCTATGGCTACACCTTC.

The J gene is TRBJ2-5, the V gene TRBV19; 13 nucleotides agree with TRBD2. V lost 5 bases to trimming and J lost 2 bases; unmatched junction nucleotides: 8. Looked up from germline, CDR1 is LNHDA and CDR2 is SQIVND (reference sequence). This CDR3 spans 17 amino acids. The chain's CDR3 is CASSGGLAGPKQETQYF. The CDR3 DNA reads TGTGCCAGTAGTGGGGGACTAGCGGGGCCTAAACAAGAGACCCAGTACTTC.

This clone has a handful of counts. This chain connects TRBV7-9 to TRBJ2-2; a possible D gene is TRBD2 (5 bases). CDR1 is SEHNR, CDR2 FQNEAQ, per germline (reference sequence). This CDR3 has 14 amino acids. V was shortened by 7 bases and J by 4 bases, with 13 bases between the two germline ends. The CDR3 loop reads CASTSGFRTGELFF. The CDR3 nucleotides read TGTGCCAGCACCTCGGGGTTTCGCACCGGGGAGCTGTTTTTT.

This chain links TRBV5-1 with TRBJ2-3; TRBD2 aligns across 9 bases. The length of the CDR3 is 13 residues. V was clipped by 7 bases and J by 2 bases; unmatched bases: 2. Germline-derived CDR1 and CDR2 are SGHRS and YFSETQ. For the CDR3, the DNA is TGCGCCAGCCAGCGGGGGGCCACAGATACGCAGTATTTT. Its translation is CASQRGATDTQYF.